This T cell receptor beta chain was sequenced for a study of cytomegalovirus exposure and HLA in healthy donors. Study-level information: In a later analysis, the roughly 120 validation repertoires were reported to have used the same platform as the roughly 730 first-cohort repertoires. Study-wide results and limits: The classifier reportedly diagnosed cytomegalovirus status with high specificity and sensitivity. Some TCR beta chains (roughly 160 of them) were listed as cytomegalovirus-associated. Most TCR sequences were uncommon, yet certain public TCRs appeared in many donors.

In the case of this clone: What it binds is unknown.

The V segment lost 6 bases and the J segment 7 bases; nucleotides outside the gene matches: 9. This CDR3 spans 15 amino acids. Germline values: CDR1 SGHKS, CDR2 YYEKEE (reference sequence). The repertoire was sequenced with immunoSEQ multiplex PCR; TCRdb's copy has only in-frame clones and lacks some. The sample lists about 160,000 clones, roughly nine tenths seen once, with under 7% in the top ten. This TCR was sampled from a woman aged 25 to 39 in good health and CMV-seronegative. The chain uses TRBV5-5 and TRBJ1-4, with TRBD1 matching over 10 bases. Sequences were obtained from PBMCs. The CDR3 sequence is CASTRDRGGGEKLFF. The CDR3 DNA is TGTGCCAGCACCCGGGACAGGGGAGGTGGTGAAAAACTGTTTTTT.